This is a list of T cell receptor beta chains from one sample in a study of blood T cell repertoires in COVID-19. The assay was immunoSEQ multiplex PCR, and TCRdb's table has in-frame clones only and misses some. This table has about 290,000 clones, 75% to 90% appearing once. Sample: PBMCs or T cells enriched from blood (not recorded which). These receptors originate from a woman between 40 and 55 years old who had recovered from COVID-19. Each CDR3 is given with its conserved first and last residue. Not every row has a clone size; where given, it reads once, few, many or a size class.

V gene: TRBV2; clone size: .; CDR3 protein: CASLREGDNSPLHF
V gene: TRBV20-1; clone size: .; CDR3 protein: CSASPGRFTRQEGQDTQYF
V gene: TRBV30; clone size: .; CDR3 protein: CAWSGQTGTGGELFF
V gene: TRBV10-3; clone size: .; CDR3 protein: CAISEISPRTEAFF
V gene: TRBV19; clone size: .; CDR3 protein: CASRLTSGYEQYF
V gene: TRBV4-1; clone size: once; CDR3 protein: CASSHPNRGSYEQYF
V gene: TRBV7-3; clone size: .; CDR3 protein: CASSVQLNTEAFF
V gene: TRBV27; clone size: .; CDR3 protein: CASSDGALHEKLFF
V gene: TRBV5-1; clone size: .; CDR3 protein: CASSLNGDNEQFF
V gene: TRBV5-1; clone size: .; CDR3 protein: CASSLLGTGPYNEQFF
V gene: TRBV5-1; clone size: few; CDR3 protein: CASSLDVAAGDTF
V gene: TRBV3-1/TRBV3-2; clone size: .; CDR3 protein: CASSQGPRDRGPLHF
V gene: TRBV27; clone size: .; CDR3 protein: CASSSHMDRGFFSGYTF
V gene: TRBV23-1; clone size: .; CDR3 protein: CASSQTGPTPCYWSPLHF
V gene: TRBV5-1; clone size: .; CDR3 protein: CASSGTGDYGYTF
V gene: TRBV5-4; clone size: .; CDR3 protein: CASSPGLAGVVGANVLTF
V gene: TRBV18; clone size: .; CDR3 protein: CASSRRQGGSPGELFF
V gene: TRBV30; clone size: .; CDR3 protein: CAWGQGITGELFF
V gene: TRBV6-5; clone size: once; CDR3 protein: CASEGGASYEQYF
V gene: TRBV20-1; clone size: .; CDR3 protein: CSADSPEAFF
V gene: TRBV4-1; clone size: .; CDR3 protein: CASSQLSPSSGNTIYF
V gene: TRBV7-2; clone size: .; CDR3 protein: CASSYGGKKKAGELFF
V gene: TRBV7-2; clone size: .; CDR3 protein: CASSERPQGLNEKLFF
V gene: TRBV5-1; clone size: once; CDR3 protein: CASSLDGRGEQYF
V gene: TRBV30; clone size: .; CDR3 protein: CAWRGISGPYNEQFF
V gene: TRBV5-1; clone size: once; CDR3 protein: CASSLNGQGVIDTQYF
V gene: TRBV5-6; clone size: .; CDR3 protein: CASRKDRGHGYTF
V gene: TRBV5-4; clone size: .; CDR3 protein: CASSLFAGTEAFF
V gene: TRBV4-1; clone size: .; CDR3 protein: CASSQVGQPANYGYTF